This T cell receptor beta chain was recorded in a study of shared clonotypes between healthy human individuals. Looking at the study overall: CD8 memory received one plate per donor, CD8 naive two, CD4 memory three and CD4 naive three.

Concerning this clone itself: Its antigen is undetermined.

CDR1 is KGHSH and CDR2 is LQKENI in the germline V gene. V gave up 0 bases and J gave up 3 bases, with 9 bases separating them. This CDR3 has 15 residues. Study-wide results and limits: Larger richness was generally estimated for naive than memory subsets.

Produced via immunoSEQ multiplex PCR; TCRdb's table is partial and in-frame only. The sample contains 2.3 million or so clones, 85% to 95% of which appear only once. The clonotype was recovered from a man younger than 30 in good health. Some clones in this sample may be carry-over from other donors' samples. This chain joins TRBV18 and TRBJ2-1; D is perhaps TRBD1 (5 bases). The sequenced sample consisted of naive CD4+ T cells from PBMCs. Subset in this sample: CD45RA+ positively selected. CDR3 nucleotide sequence: TGTGCCAGCTCACCACCAAGGGGCGGCTACAATGAGCAGTTCTTC. Translating gives CASSPPRGGYNEQFF.